What follows are 30 T cell receptor beta chains derived from one specimen sequenced in a study of OX40 agonist ivuxolimab in advanced cancers. Sequenced by immunoSEQ multiplex PCR; TCRdb stores in-frame clones only, minus some. This table holds roughly 56,000 clones, around 85% found once. This specimen was CD4+ or CD8+ T cells sorted from blood, taken in a trial of the OX40 agonist ivuxolimab. These receptor sequences come from an adult with an advanced solid tumor such as melanoma, head and neck, liver or kidney cancer.

The gene calls are TRBV6-1 and TRBJ1-6, with 7 bases fitting TRBD1. Germline V gene sequence: CDR1 MNHNS, CDR2 SASEGT. The CDR3 has 14 residues. With 5 bases clipped from V and 13 bases from J, the junction kept 11 bases outside the gene matches. CDR3 nucleotides: TGTGCCAGCAGTCCTGGACAGGCACGGAGCCCCCTCCACTTT. It translates to CASSPGQARSPLHF.

V gene TRBV18 combines with J gene TRBJ2-2, with D unresolved. In germline, CDR1 is KGHSH, CDR2 LQKENI. V lost 3 bases and J 6 bases, leaving 8 bases between the germline ends. The CDR3 runs to 13 residues. CDR3 loop: CASSPGSPGELFF. The CDR3 bases are TGTGCCAGCTCACCGGGGTCTCCCGGGGAGCTGTTTTTT.

The chain joins TRBV9 to TRBJ1-1, with 7 bases matching TRBD1. CDR1 is SGDLS, CDR2 YYNGEE, per germline. Trimming cost V 2 bases and J 7 bases; bases outside gene matches: 5. The CDR3 covers 13 residues. This chain's CDR3 is CASSVAGGYEAFF. The DNA for the CDR3 is TGTGCCAGCAGCGTCGCAGGGGGTTATGAAGCTTTCTTT. Complete variable domain (other parts from reference TRBV9 and TRBJ1-1): DSGVTQTPKHLITATGQRVTLRCSPRSGDLSVYWYQQSLDQGLQFLIQYYNGEERAKGNILERFSAQQFPDLHSELNLSSLELGDSALYFCASSVAGGYEAFFGQGTRLTVV.

CDR3 nucleotide sequence: TGCGCCAGCAGCTTGTCACTAGCGGGGGTAGATACGCAGTATTTT. This sequence encodes CASSLSLAGVDTQYF. The V call is TRBV5-1, the J call TRBJ2-3; the match to TRBD2 covers 11 bases. CDR1 and CDR2 from the germline V gene are SGHRS and YFSETQ. After removal of 1 base from V and 5 bases from J, the junction contained 3 bases not matched to a gene. The CDR3 runs to 15 residues.

This clone came up once. CDR3 sequence reads: CASSPGTSGFTDTQYF. DNA for the CDR3: TGTGCCAGCAGCCCTGGGACTAGCGGGTTCACAGATACGCAGTATTTT. V and J are TRBV7-3 and TRBJ2-3; 12 nucleotides line up with TRBD2. With V trimmed by 5 bases and J by 2 bases, 5 bases remained unmatched. CDR3 size: 16 residues. Germline V gene lookup returns CDR1 SGHTA and CDR2 FQGTGA.

This chain joins TRBV6-6 and TRBJ2-7; 9 bases map to TRBD2. The germline V gene has CDR1 MNHNY and CDR2 SVGAGI (reference sequence). J gave up 2 bases and V 5 bases, and 7 bases lay outside the gene matches. The CDR3 length is 15 residues. The CDR3 DNA is TGTGCCAGCAGTAGCCGACTAGCGGAAACCTACGAGCAGTACTTC. It yields the protein CASSSRLAETYEQYF.

The CDR3 is CASSLDRLAGQETQYF. CDR3 nucleotides: TGTGCCAGCAGCTTAGATCGACTAGCGGGGCAAGAGACCCAGTACTTC. V is TRBV11-2 and J is TRBJ2-5, with 11 bases fitting TRBD2. CDR1 is SGHAT and CDR2 is FQNNGV in the germline V gene. The CDR3 runs to 16 residues. The V and J ends lost 0 bases and 2 bases, in that order; junction bases with no gene match: 2.

This sequence joins TRBV15 and TRBJ2-5, with 13 bases lining up with TRBD2. The junction had 9 bases not matched to a gene; V was cut back by 1 base and J by 4 bases. The CDR3 has 18 residues. In germline, CDR1 is LNHNV, CDR2 YYDKDF (reference sequence). The DNA of the CDR3 is TGTGCCACCAGCAGAGGTGGGACTAGCGGGGAATGGGCAGAGACCCAGTACTTC. Translated: CATSRGGTSGEWAETQYF. Full variable domain (remainder filled in from reference TRBV15 and TRBJ2-5): DAMVIQNPRYQVTQFGKPVTLSCSQTLNHNVMYWYQQKSSQAPKLLFHYYDKDFNNEADTPDNFQSRRPNTSFCFLDIRSPGLGDTAMYLCATSRGGTSGEWAETQYFGPGTRLLVL.

The V gene is TRBV28, the J gene TRBJ1-5; D is ambiguous. CDR1 is MDHEN, CDR2 SYDVKM, per germline. Trimming cost V 7 bases and J 5 bases, with 9 bases left between them. This CDR3 is built from 12 residues. The CDR3 here is CASNPVDQPQHF. CDR3 coding DNA: TGTGCCAGCAATCCGGTCGATCAGCCCCAGCATTTT.

The rearrangement uses TRBV14 and TRBJ2-5; the D gene is possibly TRBD2 (5 bases). V lost 5 bases to trimming and J lost 6 bases, with 13 bases between them. Germline V gene sequence: CDR1 SGHDN, CDR2 FVKESK. This CDR3 region has 13 residues. The CDR3 DNA is TGTGCCAGCAGCTCAGGCGGGTCGAAGACCCAGTACTTC. As protein: CASSSGGSKTQYF.

This chain links TRBV9 with TRBJ1-4; D not certain. The length of the CDR3 is 12 residues. The V end was cut by 3 bases, the J end by 11 bases, with 11 bases between. Germline values: CDR1 SGDLS, CDR2 YYNGEE. The CDR3: CASSATDGKLFF. The CDR3 DNA reads as TGTGCCAGCAGCGCAACCGACGGGAAACTGTTTTTT.

V gene TRBV29-1 combines with J gene TRBJ2-7; 10 bases fit TRBD1. CDR1 and CDR2 (germline): SQVTM, ANQGSEA. J lost 7 bases, V lost 3 bases, and 9 bases had no gene match. This CDR3 has 14 residues. The CDR3 DNA follows: TGCAGCGTTGAGGGCCGACAGGGGGCTCGAGAGCAGTACTTC. Its translation is CSVEGRQGAREQYF.

This clone was counted a few times. At one boundary the junction diverges from the germline segment, which might be a read error. This chain uses TRBV29-1 with TRBJ1-5; no clear D. The CDR3 extends over 13 amino acids. Germline CDR1 and CDR2: SQVTM and ANQGSEA. The CDR3 sequence: CSVEFSGNQPQHF. CDR3 coding DNA: TGCAGCGTTGAGTTCAGCGGCAACCAGCCCCAGCATTTT.

The chain has TRBV18 and TRBJ2-5, with 13 bases identical to TRBD2. V lost 1 base, J lost 5 bases, and 1 base stayed unmatched. The CDR3 length is 15 residues. CDR1 is KGHSH and CDR2 is LQKENI in the germline V gene. The CDR3 sequence is CASSPQLAGGETQYF. The CDR3 DNA is TGTGCCAGCTCACCACAACTAGCGGGAGGGGAGACCCAGTACTTC.

This chain connects TRBV27 to TRBJ1-4; TRBD1 matches at 10 bases. The CDR3 runs 13 residues. The V segment lost 5 bases and the J segment 7 bases; nucleotides outside the gene matches: 1. Per the germline V gene, CDR1 is MNHEY and CDR2 is SMNVEV (reference sequence). CDR3 coding DNA: TGTGCCAGCAGTGACAGGGGGCGTGAAAAACTGTTTTTT. It translates to CASSDRGREKLFF.

The V gene is TRBV5-4, the J gene TRBJ2-5, with 9 nucleotides matching TRBD2. The CDR3 sequence is 15 residues long. V was clipped by 4 bases and J by 3 bases; unmatched bases: 7. CDR1 is SGHNT and CDR2 is YYREEE in the germline V gene (reference sequence). CDR3 DNA sequence: TGTGCCAGCAGCCCTAGACTAGCGGAGAAAGAGACCCAGTACTTC. Protein product: CASSPRLAEKETQYF. Drawing the rest from reference TRBV5-4 and TRBJ2-5, the complete variable domain is ETGVTQSPTHLIKTRGQQVTLRCSSQSGHNTVSWYQQALGQGPQFIFQYYREEENGRGNFPPRFSGLQFPNYSSELNVNALELDDSALYLCASSPRLAEKETQYFGPGTRLLVL.

The chain has TRBV11-2 and TRBJ2-2, with D possibly TRBD1 on 6 matching bases. This CDR3 has 16 residues. V was cut by 1 base and J by 1 base, with 10 bases left in between. Germline values: CDR1 SGHAT, CDR2 FQNNGV. The CDR3 bases are TGTGCCAGCAGCTTAGTTTGGGGGCGGAACACCGGGGAGCTGTTTTTT. Amino acids: CASSLVWGRNTGELFF.

The chain combines TRBV30 with TRBJ1-2; D is unresolved. Germline loops: CDR1 GTSNPN, CDR2 SVGIG (reference sequence). The V and J ends lost 2 bases and 1 base respectively, with 5 bases between them. The CDR3 contains 12 residues. As DNA, the CDR3 is TGTGCCTGGAGTCGGGGTAACTATGGCTACACCTTC. This gives the protein CAWSRGNYGYTF. The full variable domain, rest sourced from reference TRBV30 and TRBJ1-2, is SQTIHQWPATLVQPVGSPLSLECTVEGTSNPNLYWYRQAAGRGLQLLFYSVGIGQISSEVPQNLSASRPQDRQFILSSKKLLLSDSGFYLCAWSRGNYGYTFGSGTRLTVV.

The chain combines TRBV2 with TRBJ2-7; 11 positions match TRBD2. CDR1 and CDR2 from the germline V gene are SNHLY and FYNNEI. The CDR3 length is 15 residues. V gave up 6 bases and J gave up 1 base; unmatched junction bases: 5. The CDR3: CASSATSGGSYEQYF. The CDR3 DNA follows: TGTGCCAGCAGCGCCACTAGCGGGGGTTCCTACGAGCAGTACTTC.

This clone has just a few counts. This chain connects TRBV28 to TRBJ2-3; no reliable D call. V lost 9 bases, J lost 6 bases, and 16 bases lay in between. The CDR3 is 13 residues long. CDR1 and CDR2 (germline): MDHEN, SYDVKM. This CDR3 reads CARSRPRADTQYF. CDR3 sequence (DNA): TGTGCCAGGTCGAGGCCCCGGGCGGATACGCAGTATTTT.

The chain is built from TRBV9 and TRBJ1-4; 8 bases line up with TRBD1. This CDR3 is built from 17 residues. Germline-derived CDR1 and CDR2 are SGDLS and YYNGEE. Losses at the gene ends were 5 bases for V and 0 bases for J; bases not matched to a gene: 9. CDR3 loop: CASSLSTGQATNEKLFF. CDR3 bases: TGTGCCAGCAGTCTTTCTACGGGACAGGCAACTAATGAAAAACTGTTTTTT. Full variable domain (outside the CDR3, taken from reference TRBV9 and TRBJ1-4): DSGVTQTPKHLITATGQRVTLRCSPRSGDLSVYWYQQSLDQGLQFLIQYYNGEERAKGNILERFSAQQFPDLHSELNLSSLELGDSALYFCASSLSTGQATNEKLFFGSGTQLSVL.

This chain connects TRBV4-1 to TRBJ2-7, with a tentative D call TRBD2 (6 bases). Germline V CDR1 and CDR2: MGHRA, YSYEKL. This CDR3 is 16 amino acids long. The V and J ends lost 4 bases and 0 bases respectively, with 16 bases between them. CDR3 coding DNA: TGCGCCAGCAGCCTCGGTCTCGCGGGATTCTCCTACGAGCAGTACTTC. Translation: CASSLGLAGFSYEQYF.

The chain joins TRBV5-4 to TRBJ2-1; 7 bases are shared with TRBD2. Germline-derived CDR1 and CDR2 are SGHNT and YYREEE (reference sequence). V shed 2 bases, J shed 3 bases, and the junction held 5 bases outside the gene matches. The CDR3 extends over 15 amino acids. In DNA form, the CDR3 reads TGTGCCAGCAGCTTTGCGGGAGCCAGCTACAATGAGCAGTTCTTC. It translates to CASSFAGASYNEQFF.

CDR3 residues: CASSETFYTGELFF. CDR3 nucleotide sequence: TGTGCCAGCAGTGAAACGTTTTACACCGGGGAGCTGTTTTTT. The chain links TRBV6-1 to TRBJ2-2, with no clear D. The CDR3 has 14 amino acids. Trimming removed 2 bases from V and 3 bases from J, with 7 bases in between. The germline V gene encodes CDR1 MNHNS and CDR2 SASEGT.

The rearrangement joins TRBV11-2 to TRBJ1-2, with TRBD1 matching over 11 bases. Looked up from germline, CDR1 is SGHAT and CDR2 is FQNNGV. This CDR3 is built from 14 residues. V lost 3 bases to trimming and J lost 4 bases; unmatched junction nucleotides: 1. Written as DNA, the CDR3 is TGTGCCAGCAGCTTTGGGACAGGGGGCTATGGCTACACCTTC. It yields the protein CASSFGTGGYGYTF. Looking up the rest from reference TRBV11-2 and TRBJ1-2 gives the full variable domain: EAGVAQSPRYKIIEKRQSVAFWCNPISGHATLYWYQQILGQGPKLLIQFQNNGVVDDSQLPKDRFSAERLKGVDSTLKIQPAKLEDSAVYLCASSFGTGGYGYTFGSGTRLTVV.

The chain carries TRBV6-1 and TRBJ2-5; TRBD1 might be the D (5 bases). The J call may not be correct, given that the DNA end is closer to TRBJ2-7. The CDR3 has 12 residues. Germline V gene sequence: CDR1 MNHNS, CDR2 SASEGT. CDR3 sequence reads: CASSGAGYEQYF. The DNA for the CDR3 is TGTGCCAGCAGTGGGGCAGGGTACGAGCAGTACTTC.

This chain joins TRBV28 and TRBJ1-3, with D unresolved. The CDR3 is 17 residues long. Germline CDR1 reads MDHEN; CDR2 reads SYDVKM. The V end lost 6 bases, the J end lost 0 bases, and 18 bases lay between the germline ends. The CDR3 DNA reads TGTGCCAGCAGCCCCGTAGGCAGGATTAACTCTGGAAACACCATATATTTT. Its translation: CASSPVGRINSGNTIYF.

This rearrangement joins TRBV5-6 to TRBJ1-1; unclear D gene. CDR3 length equals 14 residues. V lost 0 bases and J lost 4, with 10 bases in between. CDR1 and CDR2 (germline): SGHDT, YYEEEE. This CDR3 reads CASSLGLPGTEAFF. The CDR3 coding sequence is TGTGCCAGCAGCTTGGGGCTCCCGGGCACTGAAGCTTTCTTT.

V gene TRBV7-9 combines with J gene TRBJ1-5; the D is unclear. V lost 1 base and J 6 bases, leaving 10 bases between the germline ends. The CDR3 consists of 14 residues. CDR1 and CDR2 (germline): SEHNR, FQNEAQ (reference sequence). CDR3 nucleotides: TGTGCCAGCAGCTTAGAAGGAAGCGGTCAGCCCCAGCATTTT. Amino acids: CASSLEGSGQPQHF.

This chain connects TRBV11-2 to TRBJ1-1, with TRBD1 matching over 8 bases. Germline lookup yields CDR1 SGHAT and CDR2 FQNNGV. Unmatched junction bases numbered 5, after V lost 4 bases and J lost 1 base. The length of the CDR3 is 15 residues. CDR3 sequence reads: CASSSRQGTNTEAFF. CDR3 nucleotide sequence: TGTGCCAGCAGCTCCCGACAGGGGACGAACACTGAAGCTTTCTTT.